The text below deals with one T cell receptor (beta chain). Its specificity is unknown. Assay: immunoSEQ multiplex PCR; the TCRdb copy retains only in-frame clones and omits some. The data show over 90,000 clones, about 95% seen once. This sample was taken from a study of cytomegalovirus exposure and HLA in healthy donors. Study-wide points: The tendency of first-cohort TCR clusters to co-occur in the roughly 110 validation repertoires was identified by a subsequent analysis. Cytomegalovirus-associated TCR beta chains were listed, numbering some 150.

The V and J ends lost 3 bases and 7 bases respectively, with 9 bases between them. The CDR3 length is 13 residues. CDR1 is MNHEY, CDR2 SVGAGI, per germline. The sequence came from a woman aged 18-30 years in good health and CMV-seronegative. This chain connects TRBV6-5 to TRBJ2-2; no clear D gene. What was sequenced was PBMCs. The DNA for the CDR3 is TGTGCCAGCAGTTATTGGCCTGACGGGGAGCTGTTTTTT. Translating it yields CASSYWPDGELFF.